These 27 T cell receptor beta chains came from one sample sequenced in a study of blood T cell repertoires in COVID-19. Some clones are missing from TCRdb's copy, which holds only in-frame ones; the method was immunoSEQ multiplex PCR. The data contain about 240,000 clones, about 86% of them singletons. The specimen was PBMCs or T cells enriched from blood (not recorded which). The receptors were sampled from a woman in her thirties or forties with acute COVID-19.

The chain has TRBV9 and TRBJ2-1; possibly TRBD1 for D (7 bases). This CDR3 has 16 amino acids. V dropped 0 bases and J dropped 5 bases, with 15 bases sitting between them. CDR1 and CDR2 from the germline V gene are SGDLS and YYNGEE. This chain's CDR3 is CASSVDPRGVDNEQFF. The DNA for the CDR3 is TGTGCCAGCAGCGTAGACCCCAGGGGGGTTGACAATGAGCAGTTCTTC.

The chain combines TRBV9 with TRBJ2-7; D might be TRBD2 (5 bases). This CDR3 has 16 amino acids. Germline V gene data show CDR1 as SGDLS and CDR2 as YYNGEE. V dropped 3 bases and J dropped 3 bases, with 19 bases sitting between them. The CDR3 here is CASSDAPRGRVYEQYF. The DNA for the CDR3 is TGTGCCAGCAGCGACGCCCCTCGAGGGAGAGTCTACGAGCAGTACTTC.

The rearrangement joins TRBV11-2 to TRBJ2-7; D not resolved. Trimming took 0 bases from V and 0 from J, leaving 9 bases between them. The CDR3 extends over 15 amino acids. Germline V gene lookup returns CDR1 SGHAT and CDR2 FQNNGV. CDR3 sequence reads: CASSLEGFVSYEQYF. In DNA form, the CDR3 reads TGTGCCAGCAGCTTAGAGGGCTTTGTCTCCTACGAGCAGTACTTC.

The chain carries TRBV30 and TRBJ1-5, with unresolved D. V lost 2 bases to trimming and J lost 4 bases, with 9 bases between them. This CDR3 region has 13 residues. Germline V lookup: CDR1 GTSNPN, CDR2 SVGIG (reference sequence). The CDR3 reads CAWSTRGNQPQHF. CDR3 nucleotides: TGTGCCTGGAGTACCCGAGGGAATCAGCCCCAGCATTTT.

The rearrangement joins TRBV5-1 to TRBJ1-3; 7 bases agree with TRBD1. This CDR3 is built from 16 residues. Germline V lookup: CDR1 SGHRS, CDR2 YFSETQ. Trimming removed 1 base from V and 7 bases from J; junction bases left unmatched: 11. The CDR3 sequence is CASSLPRQGGSNTIYF. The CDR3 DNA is TGCGCCAGCAGCTTGCCTCGACAGGGTGGTTCGAACACCATATATTTT.

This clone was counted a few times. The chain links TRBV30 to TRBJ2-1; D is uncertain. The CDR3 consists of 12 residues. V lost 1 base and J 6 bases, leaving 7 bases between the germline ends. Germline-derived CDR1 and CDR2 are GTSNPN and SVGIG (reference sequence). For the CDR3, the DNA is TGTGCCTGGAGTGCAAGCACCAATGAGCAGTTCTTC. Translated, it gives CAWSASTNEQFF.

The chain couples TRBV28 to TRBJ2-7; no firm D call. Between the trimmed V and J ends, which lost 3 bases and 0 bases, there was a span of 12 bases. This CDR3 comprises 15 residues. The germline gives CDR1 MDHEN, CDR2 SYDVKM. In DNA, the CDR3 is TGTGCCAGCAGTTTGAGGCAGCCCAGCTCCTACGAGCAGTACTTC. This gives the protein CASSLRQPSSYEQYF.

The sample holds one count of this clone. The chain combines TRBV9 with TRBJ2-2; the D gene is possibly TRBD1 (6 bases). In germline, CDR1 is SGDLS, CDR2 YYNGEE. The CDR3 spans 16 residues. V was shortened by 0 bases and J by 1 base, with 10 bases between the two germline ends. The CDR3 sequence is CASSVVQGLNTGELFF. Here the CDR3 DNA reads TGTGCCAGCAGCGTAGTTCAGGGGTTGAACACCGGGGAGCTGTTTTTT.

The CDR3 region has the DNA TGTGCCAGCAGCGATACAAGGACAGGGGGATACTACGAGCAGTACTTC. This encodes CASSDTRTGGYYEQYF. The chain has TRBV7-9 and TRBJ2-7; TRBD1 matches 10 bases. Germline V CDR1 and CDR2: SEHNR, FQNEAQ (reference sequence). J lost 3 bases, V lost 5 bases, and 10 bases had no gene match. The CDR3 consists of 16 residues.

CDR3 sequence: CASSSLRGLIYEQYF. CDR3 sequence (DNA): TGTGCCAGCAGCTCCCTCAGGGGGCTAATCTACGAGCAGTACTTC. This sequence joins TRBV11-2 and TRBJ2-7; the match to TRBD1 covers 8 bases. The CDR3 is made up of 15 amino acids. The germline V gene encodes CDR1 SGHAT and CDR2 FQNNGV. Trimming removed 4 bases from V and 3 bases from J; junction bases left unmatched: 8.

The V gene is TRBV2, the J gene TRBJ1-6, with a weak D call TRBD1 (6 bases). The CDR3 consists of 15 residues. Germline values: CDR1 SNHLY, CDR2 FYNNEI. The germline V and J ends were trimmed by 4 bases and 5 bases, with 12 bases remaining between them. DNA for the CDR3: TGTGCCAGCAGTGGGACAGCTCTCAATAATTCACCCCTCCACTTT. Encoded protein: CASSGTALNNSPLHF.

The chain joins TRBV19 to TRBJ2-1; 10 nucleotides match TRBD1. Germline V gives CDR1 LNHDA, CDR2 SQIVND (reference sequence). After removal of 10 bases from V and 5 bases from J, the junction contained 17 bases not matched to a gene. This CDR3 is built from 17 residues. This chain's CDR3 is CATRDRGAETGNNEQFF. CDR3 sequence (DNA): TGTGCCACGAGGGACAGGGGAGCGGAGACGGGCAACAATGAGCAGTTCTTC.

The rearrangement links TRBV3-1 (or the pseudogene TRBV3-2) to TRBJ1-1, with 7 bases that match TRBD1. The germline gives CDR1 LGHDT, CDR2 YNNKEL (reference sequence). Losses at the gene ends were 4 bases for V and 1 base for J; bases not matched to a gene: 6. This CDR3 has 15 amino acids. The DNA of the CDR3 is TGTGCCAGCAGCCCCTGGACAGGACAGAACACTGAAGCTTTCTTT. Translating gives CASSPWTGQNTEAFF.

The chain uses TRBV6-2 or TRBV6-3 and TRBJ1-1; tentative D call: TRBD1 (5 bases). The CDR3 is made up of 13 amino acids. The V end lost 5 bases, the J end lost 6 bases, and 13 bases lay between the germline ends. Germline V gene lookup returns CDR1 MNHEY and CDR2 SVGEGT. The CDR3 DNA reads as TGTGCCAGCAGTGAGACCCCCAGGGCTGAAGCTTTCTTT. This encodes CASSETPRAEAFF.

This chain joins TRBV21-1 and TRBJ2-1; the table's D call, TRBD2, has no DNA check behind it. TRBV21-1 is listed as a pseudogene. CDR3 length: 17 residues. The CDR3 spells CASSNYTALADNNEQFF. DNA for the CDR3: TGTGCCAGCAGCAATTATACTGCGCTAGCGGATAACAATGAGCAGTTCTTC.

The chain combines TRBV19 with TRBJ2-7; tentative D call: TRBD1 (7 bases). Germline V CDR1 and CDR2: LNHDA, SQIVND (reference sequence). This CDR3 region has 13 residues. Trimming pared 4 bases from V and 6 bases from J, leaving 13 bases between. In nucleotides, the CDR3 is TGTGCCAGTAGTACGCAGGGGGGAGGCGAGCAGTACTTC. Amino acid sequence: CASSTQGGGEQYF.

CDR3 sequence reads: CASSEVRYEQYF. The CDR3 DNA sequence: TGCGCCAGCAGTGAAGTCCGGTACGAGCAGTACTTC. The rearrangement joins TRBV10-2 to TRBJ2-7; no firm D call. The CDR3 consists of 12 residues. V was clipped by 3 bases and J by 4 bases, with 7 bases between them. Germline V CDR1 and CDR2: WSHSY, SAAADI.

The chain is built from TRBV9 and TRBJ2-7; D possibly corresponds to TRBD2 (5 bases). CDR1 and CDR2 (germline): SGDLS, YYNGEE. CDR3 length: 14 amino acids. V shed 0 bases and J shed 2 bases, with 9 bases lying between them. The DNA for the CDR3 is TGTGCCAGCAGCGTAGATGCCGGGACCTACGAGCAGTACTTC. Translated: CASSVDAGTYEQYF.

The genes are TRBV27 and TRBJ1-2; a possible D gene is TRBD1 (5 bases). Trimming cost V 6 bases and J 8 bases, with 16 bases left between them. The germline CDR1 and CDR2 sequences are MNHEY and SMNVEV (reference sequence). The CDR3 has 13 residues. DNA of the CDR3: TGTGCCAGCAGCATCGCAGGGATGCGGGGCTACACCTTC. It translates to CASSIAGMRGYTF.

Written as DNA, the CDR3 is TGTGCCAGCAGTGAATTCGGGAATGGCTACACCTTC. Protein: CASSEFGNGYTF. V usage is TRBV6-1 and J usage is TRBJ1-2; no clear D. This CDR3 is built from 12 residues. CDR1 and CDR2 from the germline V gene are MNHNS and SASEGT. V lost 2 bases, J lost 6 bases, and 7 bases lay in between.

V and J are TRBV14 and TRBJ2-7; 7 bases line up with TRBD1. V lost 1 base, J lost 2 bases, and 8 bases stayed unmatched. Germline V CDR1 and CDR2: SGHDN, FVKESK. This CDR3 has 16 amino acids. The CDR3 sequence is CASSQVFTGAAYEQYF. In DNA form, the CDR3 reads TGTGCCAGCAGCCAAGTCTTTACAGGGGCTGCCTACGAGCAGTACTTC.

The CDR3 loop is CATSPGRGWEQYF. DNA of the CDR3: TGTGCCACCAGTCCAGGAAGGGGGTGGGAGCAGTACTTC. V gene TRBV15 combines with J gene TRBJ2-7; TRBD1 is a possible D gene (6 bases). V gave up 6 bases and J gave up 7 bases, with 16 bases separating them. Looked up from germline, CDR1 is LNHNV and CDR2 is YYDKDF (reference sequence). The CDR3 totals 13 residues.

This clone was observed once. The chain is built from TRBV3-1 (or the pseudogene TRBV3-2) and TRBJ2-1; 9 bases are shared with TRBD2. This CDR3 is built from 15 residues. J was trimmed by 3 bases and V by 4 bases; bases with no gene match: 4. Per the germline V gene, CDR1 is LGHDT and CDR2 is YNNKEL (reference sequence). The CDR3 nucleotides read TGTGCCAGCAGCCCGCAGCGGGAGGTCTACAATGAGCAGTTCTTC. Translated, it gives CASSPQREVYNEQFF.

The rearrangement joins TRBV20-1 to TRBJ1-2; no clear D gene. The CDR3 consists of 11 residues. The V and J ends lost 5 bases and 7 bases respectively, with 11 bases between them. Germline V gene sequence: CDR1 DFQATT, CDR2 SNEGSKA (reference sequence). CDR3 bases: TGCAGTGCTGCGCAGGAAACTGGCTACACCTTC. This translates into CSAAQETGYTF.

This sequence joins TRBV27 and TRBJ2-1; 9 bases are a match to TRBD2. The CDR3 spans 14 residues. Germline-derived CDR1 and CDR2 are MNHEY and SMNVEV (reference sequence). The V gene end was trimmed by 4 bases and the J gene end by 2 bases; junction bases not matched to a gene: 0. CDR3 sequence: CASSSSGTYNEQFF. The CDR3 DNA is TGTGCCAGCAGTTCTAGCGGGACCTACAATGAGCAGTTCTTC.

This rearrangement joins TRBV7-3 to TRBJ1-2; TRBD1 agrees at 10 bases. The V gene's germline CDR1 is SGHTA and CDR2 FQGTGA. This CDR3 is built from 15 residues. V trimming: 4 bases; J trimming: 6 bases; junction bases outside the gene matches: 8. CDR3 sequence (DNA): TGTGCCAGCAGCTCGCCAATCGGGACAGGGGATGGCTACACCTTC. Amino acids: CASSSPIGTGDGYTF.

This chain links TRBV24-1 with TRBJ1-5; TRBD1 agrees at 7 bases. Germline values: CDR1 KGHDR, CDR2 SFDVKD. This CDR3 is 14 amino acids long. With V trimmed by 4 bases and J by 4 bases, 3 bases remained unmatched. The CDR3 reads CATSDSGQNQPQHF. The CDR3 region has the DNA TGTGCCACCAGTGACTCGGGACAGAATCAGCCCCAGCATTTT.